This T cell receptor (beta chain) derives from a study of blood T cell repertoires in COVID-19. Study details: PBMCs, B-cell-depleted T cells, or T cells provided the cDNA or gDNA that made up the material.

J lost 2 bases, V lost 4 bases, and 5 bases had no gene match. The CDR3 covers 15 residues. Germline V gene sequence: CDR1 MNHEY, CDR2 SMNVEV (reference sequence). The assay was immunoSEQ multiplex PCR, and TCRdb's table has in-frame clones only and misses some. The sample lists about 120,000 clones; more than 70% were seen once. The source of this sequence is a man in his 60s with acute or convalescent COVID-19. Sequenced input: peripheral blood. V and J are TRBV27 and TRBJ2-7; TRBD1 matches at 10 bases. In nucleotides, the CDR3 is TGTGCCAGCAGTTCGCCGGGACAGGGGACCTACGAGCAGTACTTC. Amino acid sequence: CASSSPGQGTYEQYF.